This entry features one T cell receptor (beta chain) sequence. Germline assignment: CDR1 SGHTA and CDR2 FQGNSA. V dropped 8 bases and J dropped 5 bases, with 15 bases sitting between them. The CDR3 totals 13 residues. Original analysis: From reference gene primer amplification, estimates of nucleated cell counts were derived. TCRdb's table, derived via immunoSEQ multiplex PCR, lists solely in-frame clones and lacks some. V and J calls and clone size are as listed in that table; D and trimming were resolved from the DNA. This table has about 180,000 clones, about 91% appearing once. The source of the sample is a study of blood T cell repertoires in COVID-19. The overall study: Samples came from the United States, Italy and Spain, spanning acute and convalescent COVID-19. The analysed material was cDNA or gDNA that came from T cells, B-cell-depleted T cells, or PBMCs.

The source material was peripheral blood. This sequence originates from a woman aged 30 to 39 with acute or convalescent COVID-19. The chain joins TRBV7-2 to TRBJ2-5; D possibly corresponds to TRBD2 (7 bases). Here the CDR3 DNA reads TGTGCCAGCGGCCGGGGGGCAGGGGAGACCCAGTACTTC. Amino acid sequence: CASGRGAGETQYF. The full variable domain, rest sourced from reference TRBV7-2 and TRBJ2-5, is GAGVSQSPSNKVTEKGKDVELRCDPISGHTALYWYRQSLGQGLEFLIYFQGNSAPDKSGLPSDRFSAERTGGSVSTLTIQRTQQEDSAVYLCASGRGAGETQYFGPGTRLLVL.